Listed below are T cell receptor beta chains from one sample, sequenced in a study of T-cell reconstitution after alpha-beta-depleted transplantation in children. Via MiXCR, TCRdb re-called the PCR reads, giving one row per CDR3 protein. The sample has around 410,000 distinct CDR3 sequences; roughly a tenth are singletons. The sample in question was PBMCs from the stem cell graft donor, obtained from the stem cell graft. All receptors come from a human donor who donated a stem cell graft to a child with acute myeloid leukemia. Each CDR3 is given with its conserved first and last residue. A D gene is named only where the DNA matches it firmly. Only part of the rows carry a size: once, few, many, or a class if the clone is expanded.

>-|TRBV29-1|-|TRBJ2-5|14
TGCAGCGTTGAAGGACAGCAGTACCAAGAGACCCAGTACTTC
CSVEGQQYQETQYF
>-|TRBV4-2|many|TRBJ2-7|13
TGTGCCAGCAGCCCGGGGACCTTCTACGAGCAGTACTTC
CASSPGTFYEQYF
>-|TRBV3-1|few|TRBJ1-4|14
TGTGCCAGCAGCTACTCCGTTTGGACTGAAAAACTGTTTTTT
CASSYSVWTEKLFF
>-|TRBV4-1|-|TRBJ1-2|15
TGCGCCAGCAGCCAAGATACGGGGATTAACTATGGCTACACCTTC
CASSQDTGINYGYTF
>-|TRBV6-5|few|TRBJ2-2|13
TGTGCCAGCAGTTATGAATTCTCCGGGGAGCTGTTTTTT
CASSYEFSGELFF
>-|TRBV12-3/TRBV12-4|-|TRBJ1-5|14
TGTGCCAGCACCCACTCCAGGGGCGGTCAGCCCCAGCATTTT
CASTHSRGGQPQHF
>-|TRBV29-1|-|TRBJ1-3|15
TGCAGCGTTGGGGGGGACGTTGGCTCTGGAAACACCATATATTTT
CSVGGDVGSGNTIYF
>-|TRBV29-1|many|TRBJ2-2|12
TGCAGCGCCACGGAGGCCACCGGGGAGCTGTTTTTT
CSATEATGELFF
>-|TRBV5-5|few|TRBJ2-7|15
TGTGCCAGCAGCTTGGGTCCCCCCCCCCTCGAGGAGCAGTACTTC
CASSLGPPPLEEQYF
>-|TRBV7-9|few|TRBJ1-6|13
TGTGCCAGCAGCGGTCGATCGTACTCACCCCTCCACTTT
CASSGRSYSPLHF
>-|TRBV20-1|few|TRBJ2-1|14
TGCAGTGCTAGAGGGGGGCGATCCTACAATGAGCAGTTCTTC
CSARGGRSYNEQFF
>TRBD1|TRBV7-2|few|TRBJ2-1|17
TGTGCCAGCAGTCTGAAGGTTGGGACAGGGGGCTTTAATGAGCAGTTCTTC
CASSLKVGTGGFNEQFF
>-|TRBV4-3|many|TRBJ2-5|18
TGCGCCAGCAGCCAGGGACCCGTAGGGGGAGGGATCCAAGAGACCCAGTACTTC
CASSQGPVGGGIQETQYF
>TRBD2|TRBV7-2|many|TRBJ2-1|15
TGTGCCAGCTTCTCCGGGACTAGCGCGAACAATGAGCAGTTCTTC
CASFSGTSANNEQFF
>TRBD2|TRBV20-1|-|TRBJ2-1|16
TGCAGTGCTAACAGAATGCCGGGGGGGGTCTACAATGAGCAGTTCTTC
CSANRMPGGVYNEQFF
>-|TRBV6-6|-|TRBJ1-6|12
TGTGCCAGCAGGAGAGAAAATTCACCCCTCCACTTT
CASRRENSPLHF
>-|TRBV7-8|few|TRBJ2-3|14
TGTGCCAGCAGCTTAGCCCCCCCGACAGATACGCAGTATTTT
CASSLAPPTDTQYF
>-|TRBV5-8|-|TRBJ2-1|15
TGTGCCAGCGAACTAGACCCGAGCTCCTACAATGAGCAGTTCTTC
CASELDPSSYNEQFF
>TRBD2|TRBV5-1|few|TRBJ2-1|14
TGCGCCAGCAGCCCCCGGGAGGGCCTCTATGAGCAGTTCTTC
CASSPREGLYEQFF
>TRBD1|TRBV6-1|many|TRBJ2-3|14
TGTGCCAGCAAAGTGACAGGGATCACAGATACGCAGTATTTT
CASKVTGITDTQYF
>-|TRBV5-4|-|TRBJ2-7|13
TGTGCCAGCGGAACAGGGTCGTCCTACGAGCAGTACTTC
CASGTGSSYEQYF
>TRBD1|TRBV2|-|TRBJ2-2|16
TGTGCCAGCAGCGACCGAATACAGGGGGGCACCGGGGAGCTGTTTTTT
CASSDRIQGGTGELFF
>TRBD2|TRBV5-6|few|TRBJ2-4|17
TGTGCCAGCAGCTTTAGCGGACTAGCAATCACGGGAAACATTCAGTACTTC
CASSFSGLAITGNIQYF
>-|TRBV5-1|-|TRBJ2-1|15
TGCGCCAGCAGCTTACCGCGGGACAGCTACAATGAGCAGTTCTTC
CASSLPRDSYNEQFF
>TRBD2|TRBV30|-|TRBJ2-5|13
TGTGCCTGGAGCGGGGGACTACAAGAGACCCAGTACTTC
CAWSGGLQETQYF
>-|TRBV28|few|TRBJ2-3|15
TGTGCCAGCAGATTAGAGGGAGGAAGCACAGATACGCAGTATTTT
CASRLEGGSTDTQYF
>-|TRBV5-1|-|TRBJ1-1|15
TGCGCCAGCAGCTTTCAGCCTGGAGGGGGGACTGAAGCTTTCTTT
CASSFQPGGGTEAFF
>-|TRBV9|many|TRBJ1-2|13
TGTGCCAGCAGCGTAGCCGGGGCCTATGGCTACACCTTC
CASSVAGAYGYTF
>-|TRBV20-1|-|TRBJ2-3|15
TGCAGTGCTATCAAGACAGGTCCGGGCACAGATACGCAGTATTTT
CSAIKTGPGTDTQYF